This T cell receptor (beta chain) was recorded in a study of shared clonotypes between healthy human individuals. General study points: It was only blood that was sampled, and tissue repertoires likely differ.

The authors divided CD4+ cells into CD45RA+ naive and CD45RA-negative memory subsets. The trim removed 0 bases at V and 3 bases at J, leaving 9 bases unmatched. The CDR3 is made up of 19 amino acids. Germline V gene data show CDR1 as SGDLS and CDR2 as YYNGEE. As for this clone: Its target is not known.

Libraries were prepared by immunoSEQ multiplex PCR; TCRdb keeps only in-frame clonotypes and omits some of them. This table has some 1 million clones, about 76% appearing once. Sequencing was done on a sample of memory CD4+ T cells sorted from blood. Subset given: CD45RA-negative fraction. The V call is TRBV9, the J call TRBJ2-7; 16 bases line up with TRBD2. This clonotype was sampled from a man aged 18 to 30 in good health. In DNA form, the CDR3 reads TGTGCCAGCAGCGTAGGGCCGGGACTAGCGGGAGGGTCGCGCTACGAGCAGTACTTC. The encoded protein is CASSVGPGLAGGSRYEQYF.